This T cell receptor (beta chain) derives from a study of blood T cell repertoires in COVID-19. Libraries were prepared by immunoSEQ multiplex PCR; TCRdb keeps only in-frame clonotypes and omits some of them. The repertoire includes some 180,000 clones, 85% of them detected once, and 6.5% to 9% sits in the top ten. This clone was seen a few times. The source material was peripheral blood. The receptor was derived from a woman of 80 years or more with COVID-19, enrolled during active disease.

CDR3 sequence reads: CASGLEASGQFF. The DNA for the CDR3 is TGTGCTAGTGGTTTGGAAGCCTCGGGGCAGTTCTTC. This rearrangement joins TRBV12-5 to TRBJ2-1; D ambiguous. The CDR3 loop spans 12 amino acids. V was cut by 1 base and J by 12 bases, with 10 bases left in between. The germline CDR1 and CDR2 sequences are LGHNT and FRNRAP.